Listed below are T cell receptor beta chains from one sample, sequenced in a study of blood T cells in healthy people across ages. TCRdb re-analysed the 5' RACE reads in MiXCR, keeping a single row per CDR3 protein. The sample gives approximately 580,000 distinct CDR3 sequences, around 24% of which show up once; 8.7% is in the top ten. These sequences were also reported in another study, on T cells of mothers and their children.

The sequenced material came from blood. The receptors come from a boy aged 10-17 years in good health. Both conserved end residues are part of each CDR3. A D gene is named only where the DNA matches it firmly. Clone size is not always given. Where it is, it says once, few, many or a class for expanded clones.

>NA|few|TRBV12-3/TRBV12-4|TRBJ1-2
TGTGCCAGCAGTTTATCCAGAAACTATGGCTACACCTTC
CASSLSRNYGYTF
>TRBD2|many|TRBV3-1|TRBJ2-7
TGTGCCAGCAGCCAAGAACCTAGCGGGGGCTGGGTCGACGAGCAGTACTTC
CASSQEPSGGWVDEQYF
>NA|NA|TRBV18|TRBJ2-7
TGTGCCAGCTCACCAGCAGTGTCCTCCTCCTACGAGCAGTACTTC
CASSPAVSSSYEQYF
>NA|NA|TRBV4-1|TRBJ1-4
TGCGCCAGCAGCCATCAAATGCCTGGCACGGGTAATGAAAAACTGTTTTTT
CASSHQMPGTGNEKLFF
>TRBD1|NA|TRBV29-1|TRBJ2-7
TGCAGCGCTGCAAACAGGGGCAACGAGCAGTACTTC
CSAANRGNEQYF
>NA|few|TRBV27|TRBJ1-2
TGTGCCAGCAGTTGGACACCAAACTATGGCTACACCTTC
CASSWTPNYGYTF
>TRBD1|few|TRBV6-2/TRBV6-3|TRBJ1-2
TGTGCCAGCAGTTACCCCTATCTGGGACAGGGGAACTATGGCTACACCTTC
CASSYPYLGQGNYGYTF
>NA|NA|TRBV2|TRBJ2-1
TGTGCCTCTGAGGACGAAAATGAGCAGTTCTTC
CASEDENEQFF
>NA|few|TRBV28|TRBJ1-1
TGTGCCAGCAGATCGAGAGACACTGAAGCTTTCTTT
CASRSRDTEAFF
>NA|few|TRBV5-5|TRBJ1-1
TGTGCCAGCAGCTTACCCAGGGTAGGGACTGAAGCTTTCTTT
CASSLPRVGTEAFF
>TRBD2|few|TRBV10-3|TRBJ2-7
TGTGCCATCAGTGCCGACCTAGCGGGAGAAACCTACGAGCAGTACTTC
CAISADLAGETYEQYF
>TRBD1|NA|TRBV5-5|TRBJ2-1
TGTGCCAGCAGCCCGGACAGGGCGTGGAATGAGCAGTTCTTC
CASSPDRAWNEQFF
>TRBD2|NA|TRBV7-8|TRBJ2-1
TGTGCCAGCAGCCAGGGACTAGCGAGTATCTATGAGCAGTTCTTC
CASSQGLASIYEQFF
>NA|NA|TRBV7-6|TRBJ1-1
TGTGCCAGCAGCTTATTCGACACCGCTGAAGCTTTCTTT
CASSLFDTAEAFF
>TRBD1|NA|TRBV20-1|TRBJ1-1
TGCAGTGCTTTGGACAGGACGAACACTGAAGCTTTCTTT
CSALDRTNTEAFF
>NA|few|TRBV29-1|TRBJ2-1
TGCAGCGTTGGAGGGGGGCAGGGTAGCTCCTACAATGAGCAGTTCTTC
CSVGGGQGSSYNEQFF
>NA|NA|TRBV28|TRBJ2-5
TGTGCCAGCAGTTTTAGTTTTCCCGGGCAGGGCCTTCAAGAGACCCAGTACTTC
CASSFSFPGQGLQETQYF
>NA|NA|TRBV21-1|TRBJ2-7
TGTGCCAGCAGCAAATCGGGACAGGGCCTCTCCGGGTACTACGAGCAGTACTTC
CASSKSGQGLSGYYEQYF
>NA|NA|TRBV6-5|TRBJ1-4
TGTGCCAGCAGTTACTCCCAGACCAACCAGGAAAAACTGTTTTTT
CASSYSQTNQEKLFF
>NA|NA|TRBV4-1|TRBJ2-5
TGCGCCAGCAGCCAAGGTCAGCGTGCCCAAGAGACCCAGTACTTC
CASSQGQRAQETQYF
>NA|few|TRBV7-9|TRBJ1-2
TGTGCCAGCAGCTCGGACCTCCTATATGGCTACACCTTC
CASSSDLLYGYTF
>NA|few|TRBV9|TRBJ1-3
TGTGCCAGCAGCAACCCACTCTCTGGAAACACCATATATTTT
CASSNPLSGNTIYF
>NA|few|TRBV5-1|TRBJ2-7
TGCGCCAGCAGCCCCGCACCCGACAGAACCTACGAGCAGTACTTC
CASSPAPDRTYEQYF
>TRBD1|few|TRBV9|TRBJ1-4
TGTGCCAGCAGCGGCACAGGGGTTTTTAGTGAAAAACTGTTTTTT
CASSGTGVFSEKLFF
>NA|few|TRBV5-6|TRBJ2-1
TGTGCCAGCAGCTTGGGGAAGGGGCCCTACAATGAGCAGTTCTTC
CASSLGKGPYNEQFF
>TRBD2|NA|TRBV12-3/TRBV12-4|TRBJ2-7
TGTGCCAGCAGACCCCGGGAGGGTTCCTACGAGCAGTACTTC
CASRPREGSYEQYF
>TRBD1|NA|TRBV7-3|TRBJ1-2
TGTGCCAGCAGCACCGGGACAGGGGGAAGCTACACCTTC
CASSTGTGGSYTF
>TRBD2|NA|TRBV7-2|TRBJ2-4
TGTGCCAGCAGCTTAGGGACTAGCGGGGGTCTCGCCAAAAACATTCAGTACTTC
CASSLGTSGGLAKNIQYF
>NA|NA|TRBV25-1|TRBJ1-1
TGTGCCAGCAGTGCGGCAGGGGTCGGTGAAGCTTTCTTT
CASSAAGVGEAFF
>NA|many|TRBV28|TRBJ2-7
TGTGCCAGCAGCCTTATACAGGGAAGCGAGCAGTACTTC
CASSLIQGSEQYF
>NA|few|TRBV18|TRBJ2-5
TGTGCCAGCTCACCAAGTATCCCGAGGTGGGGAGAGACCCAGTACTTC
CASSPSIPRWGETQYF
>TRBD2|NA|TRBV9|TRBJ2-1
TGTGCCAGCAGCGTAGAGGGGGTAGCGGGGGGACCTACGTACAATGAGCAGTTCTTC
CASSVEGVAGGPTYNEQFF
>NA|NA|TRBV4-3|TRBJ2-1
TGCGCCAGCAGCCAAGATAGTGGGGCTGAGCAGTTCTTC
CASSQDSGAEQFF
>NA|NA|TRBV7-9|TRBJ1-4
TGTGCCAGCAGTCGGGATCTAAGAACTAATGAAAAACTGTTTTTT
CASSRDLRTNEKLFF
>NA|few|TRBV6-2/TRBV6-3|TRBJ1-5
TGTGCCAGCAGTAAACTAGCGGCGGGTCCCACAGATACGCAGCATTTT
CASSKLAAGPTDTQHF